The 18 T cell receptor beta chains reported below all come from one sample, sequenced in a study of CD8+CD57+ T cells in acquired aplastic anemia. TCR beta VDJ combinations and CDR3 sequences were profiled from genomic DNA. MiXCR, applied by TCRdb to the reads, yields one record per CDR3 protein. The sample consists of 170,000 or so distinct CDR3 sequences, roughly three fifths of them appearing once. Patients selected for sequencing had displayed CD8+CD57+ cell expansion by flow cytometry. Sequenced material: sorted CD4+, CD8+, or CD8+CD57+ T cells (not recorded which) from PBMCs. These TCRs come from a human donor with aplastic anemia.

The sample holds one count of this clonotype. The rearrangement uses TRBV10-1 and TRBJ2-7; no clear D. This CDR3 region has 13 residues. Per the germline V gene, CDR1 is WNHNN and CDR2 is SYGVQD (reference sequence). The CDR3 sequence is CGPRVTEAYEQYF. The CDR3 nucleotides read TGCGGCCCCCGAGTAACCGAAGCCTACGAGCAGTACTTC.

This clonotype was counted only a few times. V and J are TRBV2 and TRBJ2-5; no clear D. This CDR3 is built from 16 residues. Germline V gene lookup returns CDR1 SNHLY and CDR2 FYNNEI. Trimming removed 1 base from V and 4 bases from J, with 16 bases in between. CDR3 loop: CASSEGAWAERETQYF. CDR3 coding DNA: TGTGCCAGCAGTGAAGGAGCCTGGGCGGAACGAGAGACCCAGTACTTC.

The chain carries TRBV24-1 and TRBJ2-7; either TRBD1 or TRBD2 may fit D (5 bases each). There are 14 residues in the CDR3. Germline assignment: CDR1 KGHDR and CDR2 SFDVKD. Trimming removed 5 bases at V and 4 bases at J, with 14 bases between. The CDR3 region has the DNA TGTGCCACCAGTGGGGGGAATACCCCTTACGAGCAGTACTTC. Translating gives CATSGGNTPYEQYF.

The chain couples TRBV7-9 to TRBJ1-4; no definite D call. Germline-derived CDR1 and CDR2 are SEHNR and FQNEAQ (reference sequence). The CDR3 has 14 residues. Between the trimmed V and J ends, which lost 3 bases and 8 bases, there was a span of 13 bases. CDR3: CASSLTRLGEKLFF. Here the CDR3 DNA reads TGTGCCAGCAGCTTGACAAGGCTTGGGGAAAAACTGTTTTTT.

This chain links TRBV20-1 with TRBJ1-6; D call uncertain. The CDR3 runs to 15 residues. V lost 2 bases to trimming and J lost 5 bases, with 13 bases between them. Germline V gives CDR1 DFQATT, CDR2 SNEGSKA (reference sequence). CDR3 residues: CSARKTENDNSPLHF. In nucleotides, the CDR3 is TGCAGTGCTAGAAAGACCGAGAATGATAATTCACCCCTCCACTTT.

This chain joins TRBV20-1 and TRBJ1-2, with D tentatively TRBD1 (5 bases). Trimming stripped 5 bases from V and 6 bases from J, with 16 bases between. The CDR3 runs to 13 residues. Germline V gene lookup returns CDR1 DFQATT and CDR2 SNEGSKA (reference sequence). The CDR3 sequence is CSAASRGLDGYTF. The CDR3 bases are TGCAGTGCTGCCTCCCGGGGACTTGATGGCTACACCTTC.

The chain couples TRBV10-3 to TRBJ2-7, with 9 bases identical to TRBD1. The CDR3 consists of 13 residues. Looked up from germline, CDR1 is ENHRY and CDR2 is SYGVKD. Trimming took 10 bases from V and 4 from J; bases not matched to a gene: 8. For the CDR3, the DNA is TGTGCCAGCTCCGGGACAGGGCCATACGAGCAGTACTTC. It yields the protein CASSGTGPYEQYF.

This clonotype was seen just once. The genes are TRBV6-5 and TRBJ2-1; possibly TRBD1 for D (6 bases). Trimming left V 4 bases short and J 6 bases short, with 16 bases between. From germline, CDR1 is MNHEY and CDR2 SVGAGI. This CDR3 has 15 residues. The CDR3 spells CASSSGGQVVNEQFF. CDR3 nucleotides: TGTGCCAGCAGTTCTGGGGGACAAGTGGTCAATGAGCAGTTCTTC.

This chain joins TRBV29-1 and TRBJ2-1; 10 nucleotides agree with TRBD1. Trimming at V came to 6 bases and at J to 9 bases, leaving 5 bases not matched to a gene. Per the germline V gene, CDR1 is SQVTM and CDR2 is ANQGSEA. The CDR3 length is 12 residues. CDR3 nucleotides: TGCAGCGTACTGACAGGGGGCACTGAGCAGTTCTTC. Its protein is CSVLTGGTEQFF.

The CDR3 nucleotides read TGTGCCTGCCAGTCAGGGGGGACTAACTATGGCTACACCTTC. This encodes CACQSGGTNYGYTF. The chain uses TRBV6-1 and TRBJ1-2; the match to TRBD1 covers 7 bases. With V trimmed by 11 bases and J by 0 bases, 9 bases remained unmatched. The germline gives CDR1 MNHNS, CDR2 SASEGT. The CDR3 is made up of 14 amino acids.

The chain has TRBV19 and TRBJ2-7, with 9 bases identical to TRBD2. The J call is uncertain, as TRBJ2-1 better fits the DNA end. The germline V gene encodes CDR1 LNHDA and CDR2 SQIVND (reference sequence). The CDR3 runs 15 residues. CDR3 loop: CASSIIAGGPYEQFF. Here the CDR3 DNA reads TGTGCCAGTAGTATAATTGCGGGGGGGCCATATGAGCAGTTCTTC.

This clonotype was counted between two and nine times. CDR3 protein: CASSGDSRTRQAFF. In DNA, the CDR3 is TGTGCCAGCAGTGGGGACAGCCGAACAAGGCAAGCTTTCTTT. This rearrangement joins TRBV25-1 to TRBJ1-1, with 7 bases fitting TRBD1. The CDR3 has 14 residues. The germline CDR1 and CDR2 sequences are MGHDK and SYGVNS. V was pared by 4 bases and J by 9 bases, with 11 bases of the junction left unmatched.

The gene calls are TRBV14 and TRBJ2-7; D possibly corresponds to TRBD2 (6 bases). The CDR3 runs 15 residues. The germline CDR1 and CDR2 sequences are SGHDN and FVKESK. V was pared by 1 base and J by 5 bases, with 15 bases between. The CDR3 nucleotides are TGTGCCAGCAGCCAAGTATGGGGAGGCAGGGACGAGCAGTACTTC. It yields the protein CASSQVWGGRDEQYF.

The chain has TRBV7-9 and TRBJ1-2, with 9 bases identical to TRBD1. V dropped 5 bases and J dropped 7; count of bases not matched to a gene: 8. The V gene's germline CDR1 is SEHNR and CDR2 FQNEAQ (reference sequence). CDR3 length: 14 residues. DNA for the CDR3: TGTGCCAGCAGCCCCCCGGGACAGGGAGGTGGCTACACCTTC. It translates to CASSPPGQGGGYTF.

This chain connects TRBV7-2 to TRBJ2-7, with 10 bases lining up with TRBD1. V lost 5 bases to trimming and J lost 3 bases; unmatched junction nucleotides: 4. CDR1 is SGHTA and CDR2 is FQGNSA in the germline V gene. The CDR3 sequence is 14 residues long. CDR3 in DNA: TGTGCCAGCAGCGTGACAGGGGGCCTCTACGAGCAGTACTTC. Protein: CASSVTGGLYEQYF.

The rearrangement links TRBV20-1 to TRBJ2-2; D gene uncertain. The CDR3 totals 13 residues. Germline loops: CDR1 DFQATT, CDR2 SNEGSKA (reference sequence). The V and J ends lost 3 bases and 0 bases respectively, with 5 bases between them. The CDR3 sequence is CSARHTNTGELFF. The DNA of the CDR3 is TGCAGTGCTAGGCACACGAACACCGGGGAGCTGTTTTTT.

This clonotype was detected ten times or more. This CDR3 is CASSESWDGETQYF. CDR3 nucleotides: TGCGCCAGCAGTGAGTCTTGGGACGGGGAGACCCAGTACTTC. This sequence joins TRBV10-1 and TRBJ2-5; D is perhaps TRBD1 or TRBD2 (5 bases each). Trimming stripped 0 bases from V and 5 bases from J, with 10 bases between. CDR3 size: 14 residues. In germline, CDR1 is WNHNN, CDR2 SYGVQD (reference sequence).

The chain carries TRBV10-3 and TRBJ2-7; 9 bases match TRBD1. The germline V gene encodes CDR1 ENHRY and CDR2 SYGVKD. J lost 3 bases, V lost 3 bases, and 9 bases had no gene match. The CDR3 loop spans 16 amino acids. CDR3 sequence reads: CAISDPSGQGIYEQYF. The CDR3 nucleotides are TGTGCCATCAGTGACCCCTCAGGACAGGGGATCTACGAGCAGTACTTC.